The rows below give T cell receptor beta chains drawn from one sample of a study of CXCR3-negative and CXCR3-positive naive CD8 T cells. TCRdb processed the 5' RACE reads again and assigns one entry to each CDR3 protein, with no DNA. This sample's clone table lists fewer than 90,000 distinct CDR3 sequences. Material for sequencing was naive CXCR3+ CD8+ T cells from blood. These receptors were collected from a human donor in good health. Some clones in this sample may be carry-over from other donors' samples. The CDR3 runs from the conserved cysteine through the conserved F or W.

TRBV12-3/TRBV12-4	TRBJ1-1	CASSLRDRAVNTEAFF
TRBV28	TRBJ2-1	CASSSPRGRRYNEQFF
TRBV12-3/TRBV12-4	TRBJ2-2	CASSWTGELFF
TRBV20-1	TRBJ1-1	CSAWTGNTEAFF
TRBV5-1	TRBJ2-3	CASSLAVNVADTQYF
TRBV6-2/TRBV6-3	TRBJ1-5	CASSYGTASNQPQHF
TRBV7-6	TRBJ1-1	CASTQDGALPMNTEAFF
TRBV12-5	TRBJ1-1	CASALGGTEAFF
TRBV15	TRBJ2-6	CATSRGFGANVLTF
TRBV4-1	TRBJ2-5	CASSPTGWGETQYF
TRBV7-9	TRBJ2-7	CASSPVGQGAYEQYF
TRBV28	TRBJ2-7	CASRNPGSADEQYF
TRBV13	TRBJ1-1	CASSLRQLNTEAFF
TRBV7-6	TRBJ2-7	CASSQDRLGRYEQYF
TRBV2	TRBJ2-7	CASSHGPEQYF
TRBV7-9	TRBJ2-2	CASSLRQNTGELFF
TRBV30	TRBJ2-5	CAWNGGETQYF
TRBV14	TRBJ2-1	CASGTGRYEQFF
TRBV20-1	TRBJ1-1	CSASSGSDTEAFF
TRBV19	TRBJ1-5	CASRTQGGGPTNQPQHF
TRBV28	TRBJ2-3	CASRPGLAGGWDTDTQYF
TRBV5-5	TRBJ2-7	CASSFIGSYEQYF
TRBV25-1	TRBJ2-2	CATRVANTGELFF
TRBV7-9	TRBJ1-1	CASSLDVGYTEAFF
TRBV7-2	TRBJ2-1	CASSLLQGASYNEQFF
TRBV25-1	TRBJ2-2	CASSGRWPGELFF
TRBV7-6	TRBJ1-1	CASSSAFGQGSLNTEAFF
TRBV3-1	TRBJ2-1	CASSQGLAATGEQFF
TRBV15	TRBJ1-6	CATSRDLGGAGANSPLHF
TRBV25-1	TRBJ1-5	CASSATRGQPQHF
TRBV6-5	TRBJ1-1	CASSYSTVATEAFF
TRBV5-6	TRBJ2-2	CTSRAVVGELFF
TRBV14	TRBJ2-1	CASSQVGSMNEQFF
TRBV28	TRBJ2-1	CASSLPPGQNNEQFF
TRBV7-8	TRBJ2-5	CASSLFYSTETQYF
TRBV6-5	TRBJ2-7	CASRPSEVPYEQYF
TRBV7-9	TRBJ2-4	CASSSDSDIQYF
TRBV4-3	TRBJ2-3	CASSPRPSGGITDTQYF
TRBV7-8	TRBJ2-7	CASSLDGTTSEQYF
TRBV28	TRBJ2-7	CASSLGWANEQYF
TRBV29-1	TRBJ2-1	CSVRSVGGEQSF
TRBV12-3/TRBV12-4	TRBJ2-7	CASSRDTYEQYF
TRBV14	TRBJ1-1	CASSLGPWDAFF
TRBV6-6	TRBJ2-1	CASNTGGGPNEQFF
TRBV3-1	TRBJ1-1	CASSQGSLSNTEAFF
TRBV27	TRBJ1-1	CASSLSGSEAFF
TRBV5-1	TRBJ2-3	CASSPLAGGRPDTQYF
TRBV6-6	TRBJ1-1	CASGDNTEAFF